This T cell receptor (beta chain) came from a study of T cell responses to AZD1222 COVID-19 vaccine. Profiled with immunoSEQ multiplex PCR; TCRdb holds only in-frame clones, not every one. The data contain fewer than 100,000 clones, 84% of them singletons. The germline CDR1 and CDR2 sequences are MNHEY and SVGAGI. The germline V and J ends were trimmed by 4 bases and 2 bases, with 9 bases remaining between them. The CDR3 length is 15 residues. The input for sequencing was peripheral blood, taken 28 days after the second AZD1222 dose. This chain connects TRBV6-5 to TRBJ1-6, with D unclear. The TCR comes from an adult who received the AZD1222 COVID-19 vaccine. The CDR3 bases are TGTGCCAGCAGTTTGGGGAGGGCCTATAATTCACCCCTCCACTTT. This codes for CASSLGRAYNSPLHF.